This TCR beta chain was sequenced for a study of cytomegalovirus exposure and HLA in healthy donors. Amplification used 60 Vbeta primers and 13 Jbeta primers. TCRdb's table, derived via immunoSEQ multiplex PCR, lists solely in-frame clones and lacks some. The data contain more than 110,000 clones, about 76% of them singletons. The CDR3 is 18 amino acids. Between the trimmed V and J ends, which lost 2 bases and 0 bases, there was a span of 19 bases. CDR1 and CDR2 (germline): SGHVS, FQNEAQ. The gene calls are TRBV7-8 and TRBJ1-2; maybe TRBD1 (6 bases). The clonotype originates from a male donor in good health and CMV-seronegative. Source material: PBMCs. CDR3 sequence reads: CASSLFAGQPPTNYGYTF. The CDR3 DNA reads as TGTGCCAGCAGCTTATTCGCTGGACAGCCTCCTACTAACTATGGCTACACCTTC.